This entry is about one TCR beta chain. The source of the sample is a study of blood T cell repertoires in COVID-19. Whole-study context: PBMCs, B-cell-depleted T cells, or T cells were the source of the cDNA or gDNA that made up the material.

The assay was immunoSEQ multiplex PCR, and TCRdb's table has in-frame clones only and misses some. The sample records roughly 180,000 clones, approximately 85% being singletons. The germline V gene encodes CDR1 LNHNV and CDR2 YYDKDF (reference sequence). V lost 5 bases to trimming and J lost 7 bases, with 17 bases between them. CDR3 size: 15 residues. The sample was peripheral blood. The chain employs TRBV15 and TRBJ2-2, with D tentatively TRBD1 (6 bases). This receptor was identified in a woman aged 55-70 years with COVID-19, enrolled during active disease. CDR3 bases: TGTGCCACCAGCGCCGGGGCAGGGGTAGGCGGGGAGCTGTTTTTT. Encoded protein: CATSAGAGVGGELFF.